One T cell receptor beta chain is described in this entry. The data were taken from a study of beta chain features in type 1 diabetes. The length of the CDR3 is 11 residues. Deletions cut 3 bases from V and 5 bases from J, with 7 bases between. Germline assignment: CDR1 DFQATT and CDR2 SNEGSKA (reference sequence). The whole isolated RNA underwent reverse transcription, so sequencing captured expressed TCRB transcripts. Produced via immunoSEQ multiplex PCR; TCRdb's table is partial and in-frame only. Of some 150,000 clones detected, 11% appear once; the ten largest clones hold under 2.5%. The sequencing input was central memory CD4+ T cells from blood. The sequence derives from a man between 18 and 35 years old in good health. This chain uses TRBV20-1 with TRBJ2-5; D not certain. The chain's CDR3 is CSASKRETQYF. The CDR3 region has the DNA TGCAGTGCTAGTAAGAGGGAGACCCAGTACTTC.